These 27 T cell receptor beta chains were all obtained from the same sample, sequenced in a study of cytomegalovirus exposure and HLA in healthy donors. Primers included in the PCR were 60 Vbeta and 13 Jbeta primers. Assay used: immunoSEQ multiplex PCR; TCRdb lists only in-frame clones, some missing. This repertoire comprises some 44,000 clones; its ten largest clones make up under 2%. The sequenced sample consisted of PBMCs. These receptors were taken from a woman aged 25 to 39 in good health and CMV-seronegative.

The rearrangement uses TRBV7-8 and TRBJ1-1, with D perhaps TRBD1 (6 bases). The CDR3 runs to 16 residues. V was trimmed by 1 base and J by 3 bases, leaving 15 bases between them. Per the germline V gene, CDR1 is SGHVS and CDR2 is FQNEAQ. The CDR3 loop is CASSLGLGWGHTEAFF. The CDR3, as DNA: TGTGCCAGCAGCTTAGGTTTGGGGTGGGGGCACACTGAAGCTTTCTTT.

The V gene is TRBV4-1, the J gene TRBJ2-7; D may be TRBD2 (6 bases). There are 16 residues in the CDR3. Per germline, CDR1 MGHRA and CDR2 YSYEKL. Trimming shortened V by 8 bases and J by 3 bases, and 23 bases separated the two germline ends. CDR3 in amino acids: CASRSLGRDEHYEQYF. DNA of the CDR3: TGCGCCAGCCGCTCGCTTGGGCGGGACGAACACTACGAGCAGTACTTC.

As to this clone: One end of the junction is discordant with germline, which a read error may explain. The genes are TRBV28 and TRBJ2-1, with D maybe TRBD1 (6 bases). The CDR3 has 13 amino acids. CDR1 is MDHEN, CDR2 SYDVKM, per germline. The CDR3 loop is CASVLGSTGHQVF. For the CDR3, the DNA is TGTGCCAGCGTGTTGGGTAGTACGGGACACCAGGTCTTC.

V gene TRBV7-8 combines with J gene TRBJ1-2; 9 nucleotides line up with TRBD1. Germline CDR1 SGHVS, CDR2 FQNEAQ. This CDR3 region has 15 residues. After removal of 5 bases from V and 7 bases from J, the junction contained 11 bases not matched to a gene. This CDR3 is CASSQIQGASRGYTF. The CDR3 nucleotides are TGTGCCAGCAGCCAAATACAGGGGGCCTCGCGTGGCTACACCTTC.

The chain joins TRBV4-1 to TRBJ2-1; 13 bases agree with TRBD2. Germline lookup yields CDR1 MGHRA and CDR2 YSYEKL. With V trimmed by 1 base and J by 5 bases, 8 bases remained unmatched. The CDR3 has 18 amino acids. The CDR3 is CASSQVRTSGSFHNEQFF. In DNA form, the CDR3 reads TGCGCCAGCAGCCAAGTCCGGACTAGCGGGAGTTTCCACAATGAGCAGTTCTTC.

The gene calls are TRBV2 and TRBJ1-1, with 10 bases matching TRBD1. J was trimmed by 1 base and V by 4 bases; bases with no gene match: 6. The CDR3 is made up of 16 amino acids. CDR1 SNHLY and CDR2 FYNNEI come from the germline V gene. CDR3 DNA: TGTGCCAGCAGTGGGGGACAGGGGCGTCAGAACACTGAAGCTTTCTTT. It encodes CASSGGQGRQNTEAFF.

The chain couples TRBV19 to TRBJ2-5; a possible D gene is TRBD2 (5 bases). Deletions cut 4 bases from V and 7 bases from J, with 13 bases between. Germline CDR1 and CDR2: LNHDA and SQIVND (reference sequence). The CDR3 is made up of 13 amino acids. The CDR3 DNA sequence: TGTGCCAGTAGTACGCAAGTAGAGGGGACCCAGTACTTC. This gives the protein CASSTQVEGTQYF.

The J gene is TRBJ2-7, the V gene TRBV2; TRBD2 matches at 14 bases. Germline trimming cut 7 bases from V and 6 bases from J; bases unmatched to any gene: 14. Germline CDR1 and CDR2: SNHLY and FYNNEI. The CDR3 extends over 17 amino acids. In nucleotides, the CDR3 is TGTGCCAGCATACAGCCCGGGACTAGCGGGAGCCTGGGCGAGCAGTACTTC. Residues: CASIQPGTSGSLGEQYF.

J is TRBJ2-5 and V is TRBV9; 7 bases map to TRBD1. Per the germline V gene, CDR1 is SGDLS and CDR2 is YYNGEE. The V segment lost 0 bases and the J segment 5 bases; nucleotides outside the gene matches: 4. This CDR3 has 14 amino acids. The CDR3 protein is CASSVAGRGETQYF. In DNA form, the CDR3 reads TGTGCCAGCAGCGTAGCAGGCAGGGGGGAGACCCAGTACTTC. The entire variable domain, with the rest obtained from reference TRBV9 and TRBJ2-5, is as follows: DSGVTQTPKHLITATGQRVTLRCSPRSGDLSVYWYQQSLDQGLQFLIQYYNGEERAKGNILERFSAQQFPDLHSELNLSSLELGDSALYFCASSVAGRGETQYFGPGTRLLVL.

V is TRBV9 and J is TRBJ1-2; no reliable D call. The CDR3 contains 13 residues. The V end lost 0 bases, the J end lost 1 base, and 4 bases lay between the germline ends. In germline, CDR1 is SGDLS, CDR2 YYNGEE. The CDR3 DNA reads TGTGCCAGCAGCGTAGCTAATAACTATGGCTACACCTTC. Its translation: CASSVANNYGYTF.

The chain employs TRBV18 and TRBJ1-2; TRBD1 matches 10 bases. This CDR3 is built from 16 residues. The germline CDR1 and CDR2 sequences are KGHSH and LQKENI. The trim removed 3 bases at V and 3 bases at J, leaving 7 bases unmatched. The CDR3 DNA sequence: TGTGCCAGCTCACCGCGACAGGGGGCGCCGGACTATGGCTACACCTTC. This translates into CASSPRQGAPDYGYTF.

This sequence joins TRBV6-5 and TRBJ1-2; possibly TRBD1 for D (6 bases). The germline V gene encodes CDR1 MNHEY and CDR2 SVGAGI. CDR3 length: 13 residues. The V gene lost 3 bases and the J gene lost 4 bases, with 9 bases spanning the gap. Here the CDR3 reads CASSYGGAYGYTF. The DNA of the CDR3 is TGTGCCAGCAGTTATGGGGGGGCCTATGGCTACACCTTC.

The chain couples TRBV30 to TRBJ1-5, with a weak D call TRBD1 (6 bases). The germline V gene has CDR1 GTSNPN and CDR2 SVGIG (reference sequence). V lost 1 base to trimming and J lost 3 bases, with 10 bases between them. This CDR3 is built from 14 residues. CDR3 nucleotides: TGTGCCTGGAGTGGCGGACAGAACAATCAGCCCCAGCATTTT. Protein product: CAWSGGQNNQPQHF.

The genes are TRBV5-1 and TRBJ2-7, with 9 positions matching TRBD1. This CDR3 comprises 14 residues. Germline V gene sequence: CDR1 SGHRS, CDR2 YFSETQ. Unmatched junction bases numbered 3, after V lost 0 bases and J lost 5 bases. CDR3 protein: CASSLGQGVHEQYF. The CDR3 nucleotides are TGCGCCAGCAGCTTGGGACAGGGGGTCCACGAGCAGTACTTC. Supplemented by reference TRBV5-1 and TRBJ2-7, the full variable domain reads KAGVTQTPRYLIKTRGQQVTLSCSPISGHRSVSWYQQTPGQGLQFLFEYFSETQRNKGNFPGRFSGRQFSNSRSEMNVSTLELGDSALYLCASSLGQGVHEQYFGPGTRLTVT.

The V and J genes are TRBV28 and TRBJ2-4; tentative D call: TRBD1 (5 bases). The CDR3 has 15 amino acids. Between the trimmed V and J ends, which lost 8 bases and 0 bases, there was a span of 14 bases. CDR1 and CDR2 from the germline V gene are MDHEN and SYDVKM. The CDR3 DNA follows: TGTGCCAGCTGGCGACAGCATCTAGCCAAAAACATTCAGTACTTC. Encoded protein: CASWRQHLAKNIQYF.

CDR3 sequence: CASRAGTGNYGYTF. The CDR3 DNA reads as TGTGCCAGCAGAGCCGGGACAGGCAACTATGGCTACACCTTC. V is TRBV28 and J is TRBJ1-2, with TRBD1 matching 8 bases. J gave up 2 bases and V 6 bases, and 5 bases lay outside the gene matches. The CDR3 totals 14 residues. Germline-derived CDR1 and CDR2 are MDHEN and SYDVKM.

The V and J genes are TRBV29-1 and TRBJ2-1; a possible D gene is TRBD2 (5 bases). Germline lookup yields CDR1 SQVTM and CDR2 ANQGSEA. Trimming cost V 7 bases and J 5 bases, with 27 bases left between them. The CDR3 covers 17 residues. The CDR3 here is CSGTAKKRGSWDNEQFF. CDR3 nucleotides: TGCAGCGGGACCGCGAAAAAACGTGGGAGCTGGGACAATGAGCAGTTCTTC.

The chain's CDR3 is CASSPRGGVGTEAFF. CDR3 bases: TGTGCCAGCTCACCACGCGGGGGGGTCGGGACTGAAGCTTTCTTT. The chain has TRBV18 and TRBJ1-1, with D perhaps TRBD1 (5 bases). CDR3 length: 15 residues. Between the trimmed V and J ends, which lost 1 base and 5 bases, there was a span of 14 bases. Germline V CDR1 and CDR2: KGHSH, LQKENI.

This rearrangement joins TRBV19 to TRBJ2-3, with 11 bases aligning to TRBD2. The junction had 8 bases not matched to a gene; V was cut back by 6 bases and J by 6 bases. The CDR3 consists of 15 residues. CDR1 is LNHDA and CDR2 is SQIVND in the germline V gene (reference sequence). The CDR3 spells CASSPTSGSFDTQYF. The CDR3 coding sequence is TGTGCCAGTAGCCCAACTAGCGGGAGCTTCGATACGCAGTATTTT.

This sequence joins TRBV4-1 and TRBJ2-7; 10 bases line up with TRBD1. J gave up 7 bases and V 0 bases, and 9 bases lay outside the gene matches. Germline-derived CDR1 and CDR2 are MGHRA and YSYEKL. This CDR3 has 16 residues. The CDR3 here is CASSQDRGQGGVEQYF. For the CDR3, the DNA is TGCGCCAGCAGCCAAGATAGAGGACAGGGGGGAGTGGAGCAGTACTTC.

J is TRBJ2-5 and V is TRBV29-1; D not resolved. CDR1 and CDR2 (germline): SQVTM, ANQGSEA. V lost 4 bases to trimming and J lost 0 bases, with 9 bases between them. CDR3 length equals 13 residues. The CDR3 nucleotides are TGCAGCGTTGTCTGGCAGTACCAAGAGACCCAGTACTTC. Its translation is CSVVWQYQETQYF.

V gene TRBV11-2 combines with J gene TRBJ1-1; the D is unclear. V was trimmed by 1 base and J by 5 bases, leaving 8 bases between them. This CDR3 has 13 amino acids. CDR1 SGHAT and CDR2 FQNNGV come from the germline V gene. DNA for the CDR3: TGTGCCAGCAGCTTAGGTACGGGAACTGAAGCTTTCTTT. Residues: CASSLGTGTEAFF.

The chain is built from TRBV9 and TRBJ2-3, with D perhaps TRBD1 (5 bases). This CDR3 spans 15 amino acids. CDR1 and CDR2 from the germline V gene are SGDLS and YYNGEE. V lost 1 base, J lost 1 base, and 10 bases lay in between. The CDR3 is CASSVCSRGTDTQYF. CDR3 bases: TGTGCCAGCAGCGTATGTAGCAGGGGCACAGATACGCAGTATTTT.

The chain recombines TRBV9 with TRBJ2-1, with TRBD1 as a possible D gene (6 bases). The germline V and J ends were trimmed by 3 bases and 5 bases, with 21 bases remaining between them. This CDR3 comprises 17 residues. Per germline, CDR1 SGDLS and CDR2 YYNGEE. The CDR3 DNA follows: TGTGCCAGCAGCGCCCCGACGCTGGGGGCAGCCGACAATGAGCAGTTCTTC. Amino acid sequence: CASSAPTLGAADNEQFF.

This chain links TRBV4-2 with TRBJ2-2; maybe TRBD2 (6 bases). Germline V lookup: CDR1 LGHNA, CDR2 YNFKEQ. The CDR3 runs 15 residues. With 4 bases removed from V and 4 bases from J, the gap between germline ends came to 13 bases. The CDR3 is CASSPVGGTTGELFF. The CDR3 region has the DNA TGTGCCAGCAGCCCGGTCGGGGGAACCACCGGGGAGCTGTTTTTT.

The rearrangement joins TRBV7-9 to TRBJ1-4; 10 bases are a match to TRBD1. Germline CDR1 is SEHNR and CDR2 is FQNEAQ (reference sequence). There are 17 residues in the CDR3. Trimming at V came to 4 bases and at J to 0 bases, leaving 5 bases not matched to a gene. The CDR3 loop reads CASSSRQGATTNEKLFF. CDR3 nucleotide sequence: TGTGCCAGCAGCTCGAGACAGGGGGCTACAACTAATGAAAAACTGTTTTTT.

The J gene is TRBJ2-5, the V gene TRBV4-1; D is uncertain. The CDR3 length is 13 residues. Germline lookup yields CDR1 MGHRA and CDR2 YSYEKL. The V end was cut by 4 bases, the J end by 0 bases, with 6 bases between. Here the CDR3 DNA reads TGCGCCAGCAGCCCGGTAAACCAAGAGACCCAGTACTTC. It is translated as CASSPVNQETQYF.